The 32 T cell receptor beta chains presented below share a single source sample, sequenced in a study of T-cell reconstitution after alpha-beta-depleted transplantation in children. Unique molecular identifiers were used in preparing the TCRbeta library. TCRdb reanalysed the PCR reads using MiXCR and keeps one entry per CDR3 protein. The profile covers 640,000 or so distinct CDR3 sequences, with approximately 16% appearing a single time and 0.9% to 1.2% taken by the ten largest. The sample here was PBMCs from the stem cell graft donor, taken from the stem cell graft. These receptors all stem from a human donor who donated a stem cell graft to a child with acute myeloid leukemia.

About this clonotype itself: A much bigger clone sits one base away, suggesting this may be a read error. The chain combines TRBV4-3 with TRBJ2-1; 8 bases are a match to TRBD2. Germline V gene data show CDR1 as LGHNA and CDR2 as YSLEER. This CDR3 has 15 amino acids. The CDR3 is CASSQELAAYNDQFF. In DNA, the CDR3 is TGCGCCAGCAGCCAAGAACTAGCGGCCTACAATGACCAGTTCTTC.

This clonotype occurred many times. The V call is TRBV6-5, the J call TRBJ2-1; D ambiguous. The germline V and J ends were trimmed by 6 bases and 9 bases, with 12 bases remaining between them. CDR3 length: 12 amino acids. Per germline, CDR1 MNHEY and CDR2 SVGAGI. The CDR3 loop reads CASSSVLGEQFF. DNA of the CDR3: TGTGCCAGCAGCTCCGTCCTAGGTGAGCAGTTCTTC.

This clonotype was seen only a few times. The rearrangement links TRBV27 to TRBJ2-2; D perhaps matches TRBD2 (7 bases). In germline, CDR1 is MNHEY, CDR2 SMNVEV (reference sequence). V was clipped by 7 bases and J by 5 bases, with 17 bases between them. There are 15 residues in the CDR3. The CDR3 DNA reads TGTGCCAGCATCCCTGGGGGGGCGGGGACCGGGGAGCTGTTTTTT. Protein product: CASIPGGAGTGELFF.

This clonotype was counted between two and nine times. The rearrangement uses TRBV3-1 and TRBJ2-1, with D possibly TRBD1 on 5 matching bases. Trimming cost V 1 base and J 5 bases, with 9 bases left between them. CDR3 length: 14 amino acids. CDR1 is LGHDT, CDR2 YNNKEL, per germline (reference sequence). In nucleotides, the CDR3 is TGTGCCAGCAGCCAAGGACAGCCGAACAATGAGCAGTTCTTC. Its protein product is CASSQGQPNNEQFF.

This clonotype was picked up a small number of times. The chain's CDR3 is CSARVGTGQETQYF. CDR3 sequence (DNA): TGCAGTGCTAGAGTCGGGACAGGCCAAGAGACCCAGTACTTC. V is TRBV20-1 and J is TRBJ2-5; TRBD1 matches at 8 bases. V dropped 1 base and J dropped 1; count of bases not matched to a gene: 2. This CDR3 comprises 14 residues. Germline loops: CDR1 DFQATT, CDR2 SNEGSKA (reference sequence).

This clonotype was seen at least ten times. The J gene is TRBJ2-3, the V gene TRBV20-1; 7 bases align to TRBD2. Germline trimming cut 4 bases from V and 2 bases from J; bases unmatched to any gene: 12. The CDR3 runs 16 residues. The germline V gene has CDR1 DFQATT and CDR2 SNEGSKA (reference sequence). In DNA form, the CDR3 reads TGCAGTGCTACGCTTTACGGGGGGACGAACACAGATACGCAGTATTTT. Protein sequence: CSATLYGGTNTDTQYF.

V is TRBV20-1 and J is TRBJ2-5; no clear D gene. Germline V lookup: CDR1 DFQATT, CDR2 SNEGSKA (reference sequence). Trimming took 6 bases from V and 3 from J, leaving 5 bases between them. The CDR3 consists of 10 residues. CDR3 DNA: TGCAGTGCCCTCGAAGAGACCCAGTACTTC. Protein: CSALEETQYF.

This clonotype was seen at least ten times. This chain connects TRBV7-9 to TRBJ2-7; weak D call: TRBD1 (6 bases). V was clipped by 3 bases and J by 0 bases, with 15 bases between them. From germline, CDR1 is SEHNR and CDR2 FQNEAQ (reference sequence). CDR3 length equals 16 residues. The CDR3 nucleotides are TGTGCCAGCAGCTTGGGGCCTACAGGGAGCTCCTACGAGCAGTACTTC. This translates into CASSLGPTGSSYEQYF.

The rearrangement uses TRBV20-1 and TRBJ2-3; D is tentatively TRBD1 or TRBD2 (5 bases each). Per the germline V gene, CDR1 is DFQATT and CDR2 is SNEGSKA (reference sequence). The V end lost 3 bases, the J end lost 5 bases, and 9 bases lay between the germline ends. This CDR3 has 12 amino acids. CDR3 sequence (DNA): TGCAGTGCTAGCTGGGGGAGAGATACGCAGTATTTT. As protein: CSASWGRDTQYF.

This clonotype has a handful of counts. This chain uses TRBV6-6 with TRBJ2-2; 7 bases map to TRBD1. This CDR3 spans 13 amino acids. From germline, CDR1 is MNHNY and CDR2 SVGAGI (reference sequence). The trim removed 8 bases at V and 6 bases at J, leaving 6 bases unmatched. The CDR3 here is CASLRDSAGELFF. Written as DNA, the CDR3 is TGTGCCAGCCTTCGGGACAGCGCCGGGGAGCTGTTTTTT.

This clonotype came up many times. The rearrangement links TRBV6-5 to TRBJ2-2; D might be TRBD2 (6 bases). Trimming pared 0 bases from V and 4 bases from J, leaving 12 bases between. From germline, CDR1 is MNHEY and CDR2 SVGAGI. This CDR3 spans 16 amino acids. The CDR3 DNA follows: TGTGCCAGCAGTTACTCGTGGCGGGATTTCACCGGGGAGCTGTTTTTT. This encodes CASSYSWRDFTGELFF.

This clonotype was picked up a small number of times. V and J are TRBV7-9 and TRBJ2-1; D gene uncertain. The CDR3 contains 14 residues. The V gene lost 2 bases and the J gene lost 8 bases, with 13 bases spanning the gap. From germline, CDR1 is SEHNR and CDR2 FQNEAQ (reference sequence). The CDR3 sequence: CASSLLTGGDEQFF. CDR3 sequence (DNA): TGTGCCAGCAGCTTACTGACGGGTGGGGATGAGCAGTTCTTC.

This clonotype was seen repeatedly, ten times or more. The rearrangement uses TRBV12-3 or TRBV12-4 and TRBJ2-3; D gene uncertain. Between the trimmed V and J ends, which lost 3 bases and 6 bases, there was a span of 13 bases. CDR3 length: 14 residues. The chain's CDR3 is CASSFTSSRDTQYF. The CDR3 DNA reads TGTGCCAGCAGTTTTACGAGCTCCCGGGATACGCAGTATTTT.

This clonotype has at least ten counts. This chain links TRBV5-5 with TRBJ2-4, with a possible D match to TRBD1 (6 bases). The CDR3 totals 12 residues. Germline loops: CDR1 SGHKS, CDR2 YYEKEE (reference sequence). The V gene lost 6 bases and the J gene lost 7 bases, with 11 bases spanning the gap. CDR3 in amino acids: CASTSGANIQYF. As DNA, the CDR3 is TGTGCCAGCACCTCAGGGGCGAACATTCAGTACTTC.

The V gene is TRBV20-1, the J gene TRBJ1-2, with D possibly matching TRBD1 (5 bases). This CDR3 has 10 amino acids. Trimming removed 4 bases from V and 8 bases from J, with 8 bases in between. Germline V gene sequence: CDR1 DFQATT, CDR2 SNEGSKA (reference sequence). In DNA form, the CDR3 reads TGCAGTGCTACAGGGTCCGGCTACACCTTC. Its protein product is CSATGSGYTF.

The genes are TRBV7-3 and TRBJ1-1; D unresolved. V gave up 5 bases and J gave up 3 bases, with 10 bases separating them. This CDR3 has 13 residues. Germline-derived CDR1 and CDR2 are SGHTA and FQGTGA. The CDR3 is CASSLKSDTEAFF. The CDR3 DNA follows: TGTGCCAGCAGCCTCAAATCGGACACTGAAGCTTTCTTT.

This sequence joins TRBV27 and TRBJ2-1; D possibly matches TRBD1 or TRBD2 (8 bases each). Trimming stripped 2 bases from V and 7 bases from J, with 15 bases between. The CDR3 consists of 15 residues. CDR1 and CDR2 (germline): MNHEY, SMNVEV (reference sequence). CDR3 residues: CASSLRTGTRNEQFF. CDR3 bases: TGTGCCAGCAGTTTACGGACAGGGACTAGGAATGAGCAGTTCTTC.

This clonotype showed up many times. The chain is built from TRBV5-6 and TRBJ2-1, with D perhaps TRBD2 (7 bases). V lost 2 bases to trimming and J lost 10 bases, with 16 bases between them. Germline V gene data show CDR1 as SGHDT and CDR2 as YYEEEE. CDR3 length: 14 amino acids. This chain's CDR3 is CASSLRGAWGEQFF. The CDR3 coding sequence is TGTGCCAGCAGCTTACGGGGGGCCTGGGGAGAGCAGTTCTTC.

This clonotype has just a few counts. The V gene is TRBV20-1, the J gene TRBJ1-3; D remains unclear. The V end lost 3 bases, the J end lost 0 bases, and 9 bases lay between the germline ends. The CDR3 sequence is 14 residues long. Germline CDR1 DFQATT, CDR2 SNEGSKA (reference sequence). The CDR3 nucleotides read TGCAGTGCTAGCCGACAATTCTCTGGAAACACCATATATTTT. Its translation: CSASRQFSGNTIYF.

This clonotype was recorded many times. The chain uses TRBV7-9 and TRBJ2-1; no clear D. The CDR3 runs to 13 residues. The germline V gene has CDR1 SEHNR and CDR2 FQNEAQ (reference sequence). V lost 0 bases and J 6 bases, leaving 6 bases between the germline ends. In DNA, the CDR3 is TGTGCCAGCAGCTTAGCGCGGAGCAATGAGCAGTTCTTC. Its translation: CASSLARSNEQFF.

This clonotype was observed a handful of times. V gene TRBV5-1 combines with J gene TRBJ2-7; 7 nucleotides align to TRBD2. The germline gives CDR1 SGHRS, CDR2 YFSETQ. This CDR3 has 11 amino acids. With V trimmed by 7 bases and J by 6 bases, 4 bases remained unmatched. The CDR3 here is CASPPGGEQYV. The CDR3 coding sequence is TGCGCCAGCCCCCCGGGGGGCGAGCAGTACGTC.

The chain couples TRBV13 to TRBJ2-3; 7 nucleotides match TRBD1. Germline-derived CDR1 and CDR2 are PRHDT and FYEKMQ (reference sequence). The CDR3 has 16 amino acids. The V and J ends lost 5 bases and 6 bases, in that order; junction bases with no gene match: 14. The CDR3 sequence: CASSLLTGAGADTQYF. In DNA, the CDR3 is TGTGCCAGCAGCCTACTAACAGGGGCCGGCGCGGATACGCAGTATTTT.

The V gene is TRBV12-3 or TRBV12-4, the J gene TRBJ1-4; D is undetermined. Trimming pared 2 bases from V and 1 base from J, leaving 5 bases between. The CDR3 runs to 14 residues. CDR3 DNA sequence: TGTGCCAGCAGTTTATGGGGAACTAATGAAAAACTGTTTTTT. It translates to CASSLWGTNEKLFF.

Note on this clonotype: This sequence may be a read error, since a much larger clone differs from it by one base. V gene TRBV20-1 combines with J gene TRBJ2-2, with a weak D call TRBD2 (6 bases). The CDR3 extends over 14 amino acids. Germline assignment: CDR1 DFQATT and CDR2 SNEGSKA (reference sequence). The germline V and J ends were trimmed by 3 bases and 4 bases, with 12 bases remaining between them. The CDR3 DNA sequence: TGCAGTGCTAGTTTCGGGGGTTTCACCGGGGAGCTGTTTTTT. It is translated as CSASFGGFTGELFF.

With regard to this clonotype: Since a much larger clone is just one base distant, this may be a read error. The gene calls are TRBV20-1 and TRBJ2-3, with 7 bases fitting TRBD2. Germline values: CDR1 DFQATT, CDR2 SNEGSKA (reference sequence). The CDR3 is made up of 13 amino acids. J gave up 8 bases and V 2 bases, and 7 bases lay outside the gene matches. The CDR3 nucleotides are TGCAGTGCTAGACAAACCACGGGAGGTACGCAGTATTTT. This translates into CSARQTTGGTQYF.

The chain carries TRBV9 and TRBJ2-3; 11 nucleotides align to TRBD2. Germline V lookup: CDR1 SGDLS, CDR2 YYNGEE. CDR3 length equals 15 residues. V shed 2 bases, J shed 4 bases, and the junction held 3 bases outside the gene matches. The CDR3 protein is CASSVGGLAADTQYF. For the CDR3, the DNA is TGTGCCAGCAGCGTGGGGGGACTAGCGGCAGATACGCAGTATTTT.

This clonotype was counted a few times. The genes are TRBV4-3 and TRBJ2-1; TRBD2 might be the D (5 bases). The CDR3 runs to 16 residues. In germline, CDR1 is LGHNA, CDR2 YSLEER. The ends were cut back, 0 bases at V and 9 bases at J, with 18 bases in the middle. CDR3 residues: CASSQDGLLEAGEQFF. The DNA of the CDR3 is TGCGCCAGCAGCCAAGACGGGCTTCTGGAGGCGGGTGAGCAGTTCTTC.

This chain uses TRBV7-9 with TRBJ1-1, with 8 bases that match TRBD1. This CDR3 is 13 amino acids long. CDR1 is SEHNR and CDR2 is FQNEAQ in the germline V gene (reference sequence). J gave up 8 bases and V 2 bases, and 4 bases lay outside the gene matches. The CDR3 sequence is CASSLRQGAEAFF. CDR3 in DNA: TGTGCCAGCAGCTTAAGGCAGGGGGCAGAAGCTTTCTTT.

The gene calls are TRBV7-2 and TRBJ2-7; TRBD1 might be the D (6 bases). The CDR3 runs 13 residues. Trimming left V 4 bases short and J 6 bases short, with 13 bases between. Germline assignment: CDR1 SGHTA and CDR2 FQGNSA. Here the CDR3 reads CASSSRTGTEQYV. The CDR3 DNA follows: TGTGCCAGCAGCTCAAGAACAGGGACCGAGCAGTACGTC.

This clonotype was observed at least ten times. The rearrangement uses TRBV12-3 or TRBV12-4 and TRBJ1-1; D ambiguous. Trimming left V 3 bases short and J 1 base short, with 9 bases between. The CDR3 is 14 amino acids. Written as DNA, the CDR3 is TGTGCCAGCAGTTTCGGATCCTCGAACACTGAAGCTTTCTTT. This codes for CASSFGSSNTEAFF.

This clonotype was counted ten times or more. The J gene is TRBJ2-7, the V gene TRBV7-4; 11 bases agree with TRBD2. The CDR3 loop spans 16 amino acids. Germline lookup yields CDR1 SGHVT and CDR2 SQSDAQ. V was pared by 0 bases and J by 2 bases, with 3 bases of the junction left unmatched. The CDR3 DNA reads as TGTGCCAGCAGCTTAGCTAGCGGGGGGGCCCCCTACGAGCAGTACTTC. Translation gives CASSLASGGAPYEQYF.

The chain has TRBV5-6 and TRBJ1-3, with D perhaps matching TRBD1 (6 bases). Trimming took off 4 bases at V and 3 bases at J, with 11 bases between the two ends. The germline gives CDR1 SGHDT, CDR2 YYEEEE. The CDR3 totals 14 residues. CDR3 sequence reads: CASSKQGLGNTIYF. The CDR3 DNA reads TGTGCCAGCAGCAAACAGGGTCTTGGAAACACCATATATTTT.